The next 9 T cell receptor beta chains were all read from a single sample in a study of long-term antiretroviral therapy in people with HIV (dated by TCRdb to between 2021 and 2024). The immunoSEQ hsTCRB v3.0 assay was used at survey level resolution to sequence the TRB variable region. The clones in this table, taken by TCRdb from immuneACCESS, are in-frame only. Not every clone is retained; where verified, under half of the shortfall comes from an unresolved V gene, and the cause of the rest is unknown. For this sample there are around 30,000 clones; 70% to 90% appear just once. The ten largest make up 10% to 15% of the sample. The sample in question was unsorted PBMCs, obtained 1.1 years after starting antiretroviral therapy. These receptors were obtained from a man between 18 and 29 years old with HIV.

The chain couples TRBV13 to TRBJ2-7; D may match TRBD1 or TRBD2 (5 bases each). V gave up 0 bases and J gave up 2 bases, with 14 bases separating them. This CDR3 has 16 amino acids. The germline gives CDR1 PRHDT, CDR2 FYEKMQ (reference sequence). The CDR3 sequence is CASSLGGTGPTYEQYF. Here the CDR3 DNA reads TGTGCCAGCAGCTTAGGGGGGACGGGACCGACCTACGAGCAGTACTTC.

DNA for the CDR3: TGTGCCAGCAGCCCAGGGGATCCGAACAATGAGCAGTTCTTC. Protein: CASSPGDPNNEQFF. This chain joins TRBV28 and TRBJ2-1, with TRBD1 as a possible D gene (6 bases). CDR3 size: 14 residues. CDR1 and CDR2 from the germline V gene are MDHEN and SYDVKM. The germline V and J ends were trimmed by 6 bases and 5 bases, with 14 bases remaining between them.

The gene calls are TRBV21-1 and TRBJ1-1. TRBV21-1 is given as a pseudogene. This CDR3 spans 13 amino acids. The CDR3 DNA follows: TGTGCCAGCAGACTTAGTGGGTCCACTGAAGCTTTCTTT. Translating it yields CASRLSGSTEAFF.

This chain connects TRBV7-3 to TRBJ2-7; D may be TRBD2 (5 bases). Germline CDR1 is SGHTA and CDR2 is FQGTGA. The length of the CDR3 is 13 residues. V was cut by 8 bases and J by 6 bases, with 17 bases left in between. Here the CDR3 reads CASGLAPSGEQYF. The CDR3 DNA is TGTGCCAGCGGTCTAGCCCCCTCGGGCGAGCAGTACTTC.

This clone was detected a few times. V is TRBV23-1 and J is TRBJ2-2; perhaps TRBD1 as D (5 bases). TRBV23-1 is annotated as an ORF whose role is uncertain. V lost 1 base and J 9 bases, leaving 9 bases between the germline ends. CDR3 length: 13 residues. CDR3 sequence reads: CASSQFTGRELFF. CDR3 nucleotides: TGCGCCAGCAGTCAATTTACAGGCCGGGAGCTGTTTTTT.

In DNA, the CDR3 is TGTGCCAGCAGTTTAACGGGCGGCAGAGCCTCCTACAATGAGCAGTTCTTC. Its translation: CASSLTGGRASYNEQFF. The chain joins TRBV27 to TRBJ2-1; unclear D gene. The germline gives CDR1 MNHEY, CDR2 SMNVEV (reference sequence). This CDR3 spans 17 amino acids. V lost 2 bases, J lost 0 bases, and 14 bases lay in between.

The V call is TRBV5-4, the J call TRBJ1-1; 7 nucleotides align to TRBD1. The germline gives CDR1 SGHNT, CDR2 YYREEE (reference sequence). J gave up 3 bases and V 2 bases, and 7 bases lay outside the gene matches. CDR3 length equals 15 residues. CDR3: CASSFQGGGDTEAFF. CDR3 in DNA: TGTGCCAGCAGCTTCCAGGGGGGCGGTGACACTGAAGCTTTCTTT.

The rearrangement links TRBV4-2 to TRBJ2-1; 8 nucleotides match TRBD2. This CDR3 comprises 18 residues. Germline trimming cut 1 base from V and 7 bases from J; bases unmatched to any gene: 15. The V gene's germline CDR1 is LGHNA and CDR2 YNFKEQ. The CDR3 here is CASSQVSSGGLQGNEQFF. CDR3 DNA: TGTGCCAGCAGCCAAGTTTCCAGCGGGGGCCTACAAGGAAATGAGCAGTTCTTC.

This clone occurred once. The J gene is TRBJ2-5, the V gene TRBV27, with D perhaps given as TRBD1 or TRBD2 (5 bases each). CDR3 size: 14 residues. V was trimmed by 0 bases and J by 3 bases, leaving 8 bases between them. Germline V gene data show CDR1 as MNHEY and CDR2 as SMNVEV (reference sequence). CDR3 coding DNA: TGTGCCAGCAGTTTATCTGGGGGAGAAGAGACCCAGTACTTC. This codes for CASSLSGGEETQYF.